These 21 T cell receptor beta chains were sequenced from one sample in a study of T cell changes during pregnancy in multiple sclerosis. Assay used: immunoSEQ multiplex PCR; TCRdb lists only in-frame clones, some missing. The table lists some 31,000 clones, roughly nine tenths of them singletons. Sequencing used CD4+ T cells from peripheral blood mononuclear cells, obtained in the second trimester of pregnancy. The receptors come from a female donor in good health, enrolled as a control in a pregnancy study.

The chain uses TRBV6-5 and TRBJ2-2; 7 bases align to TRBD2. This CDR3 contains 15 residues. The germline V gene has CDR1 MNHEY and CDR2 SVGAGI. The junction had 12 bases not matched to a gene; V was cut back by 7 bases and J by 7 bases. For the CDR3, the DNA is TGTGCCAGCACCTCCCTGGGAGGGGCCGTCGGGGAGCTGTTTTTT. Protein sequence: CASTSLGGAVGELFF.

The V and J genes are TRBV15 and TRBJ2-1, with TRBD2 identical over 10 bases. The V and J ends lost 0 bases and 5 bases, in that order; junction bases with no gene match: 4. The CDR3 extends over 16 amino acids. Germline V CDR1 and CDR2: LNHNV, YYDKDF (reference sequence). The DNA for the CDR3 is TGTGCCACCAGCAGAGATCTAGCGGGAGTGGACAATGAGCAGTTCTTC. Translation gives CATSRDLAGVDNEQFF.

This chain links TRBV5-6 with TRBJ2-7, with D uncertain. Between the trimmed V and J ends, which lost 3 bases and 2 bases, there was a span of 6 bases. The CDR3 sequence is 12 residues long. In germline, CDR1 is SGHDT, CDR2 YYEEEE. CDR3 sequence: CASSYTTYEQYF. The CDR3 coding sequence is TGTGCCAGCAGCTACACCACCTACGAGCAGTACTTC.

The chain is built from TRBV4-1 and TRBJ1-1, with a tentative D call TRBD1 (5 bases). The CDR3 spans 16 residues. CDR1 is MGHRA, CDR2 YSYEKL, per germline. Trimming stripped 1 base from V and 6 bases from J, with 18 bases between. CDR3 nucleotide sequence: TGCGCCAGCAGCCAAGTTATCGGGGCGGGGTGGCCTGAAGCTTTCTTT. Translating gives CASSQVIGAGWPEAFF.

The CDR3 spells CASRRGNTEAFF. CDR3 nucleotide sequence: TGTGCCAGCAGAAGGGGGAACACTGAAGCTTTCTTT. The chain is built from TRBV6-1 and TRBJ1-1; D may be TRBD1 (5 bases). V gave up 6 bases and J gave up 1 base, with 6 bases separating them. The CDR3 contains 12 residues. Germline-derived CDR1 and CDR2 are MNHNS and SASEGT.

The chain carries TRBV12-5 and TRBJ1-1; weak D call: TRBD1 (5 bases). This CDR3 comprises 14 residues. Germline loops: CDR1 LGHNT, CDR2 FRNRAP. The V end lost 1 base, the J end lost 3 bases, and 9 bases lay between the germline ends. The CDR3, as DNA: TGTGCTAGTGGTTTGGGGGGGACTGACACTGAAGCTTTCTTT. It translates to CASGLGGTDTEAFF.

The count of this clone is one. V and J are TRBV6-1 and TRBJ1-1; weak D call: TRBD1 (6 bases). V lost 7 bases to trimming and J lost 12 bases, with 12 bases between them. The germline CDR1 and CDR2 sequences are MNHNS and SASEGT. The CDR3 consists of 10 residues. In DNA form, the CDR3 reads TGTGCCAGCAACAACAGGGCAACTTTCTTT. Protein product: CASNNRATFF.

The chain employs TRBV9 and TRBJ1-3; D unclear. This CDR3 has 18 residues. Germline lookup yields CDR1 SGDLS and CDR2 YYNGEE. The V and J ends lost 0 bases and 0 bases respectively, with 16 bases between them. The CDR3 DNA follows: TGTGCCAGCAGCGTAGGCGTCTGGGCCGGTAGCTCTGGAAACACCATATATTTT. Its protein product is CASSVGVWAGSSGNTIYF. Looking up the rest from reference TRBV9 and TRBJ1-3 gives the full variable domain: DSGVTQTPKHLITATGQRVTLRCSPRSGDLSVYWYQQSLDQGLQFLIQYYNGEERAKGNILERFSAQQFPDLHSELNLSSLELGDSALYFCASSVGVWAGSSGNTIYFGEGSWLTVV.

V usage is TRBV18 and J usage is TRBJ1-4; weak D call: TRBD1 (6 bases). The V and J ends lost 5 bases and 5 bases respectively, with 15 bases between them. The CDR3 runs to 15 residues. The germline CDR1 and CDR2 sequences are KGHSH and LQKENI. The CDR3 coding sequence is TGTGCCAGCTCAGTTTCAGGGGTCCGCAATGAAAAACTGTTTTTT. Protein: CASSVSGVRNEKLFF.

The rearrangement uses TRBV25-1 and TRBJ1-1; 9 bases fit TRBD1. This CDR3 comprises 12 residues. V gave up 5 bases and J gave up 11 bases; unmatched junction bases: 6. Per germline, CDR1 MGHDK and CDR2 SYGVNS. The CDR3 sequence: CASSLDRGVAFF. CDR3 bases: TGTGCCAGCAGTCTAGACAGGGGGGTTGCTTTCTTT.

The chain has TRBV19 and TRBJ1-1, with TRBD1 as a possible D gene (5 bases). The CDR3 is 14 amino acids. Germline V gene sequence: CDR1 LNHDA, CDR2 SQIVND (reference sequence). V shed 5 bases and J shed 5 bases, with 15 bases lying between them. CDR3 amino acids: CASSSGPGGTEAFF. The DNA for the CDR3 is TGTGCCAGTAGTTCGGGTCCGGGGGGAACTGAAGCTTTCTTT.

The chain is built from TRBV6-5 and TRBJ2-2; perhaps TRBD2 as D (5 bases). The ends were cut back, 2 bases at V and 6 bases at J, with 10 bases in the middle. Germline V lookup: CDR1 MNHEY, CDR2 SVGAGI. The CDR3 is 14 residues long. The CDR3 reads CASSYGSGSGELFF. CDR3 nucleotides: TGTGCCAGCAGTTACGGTTCGGGATCCGGGGAGCTGTTTTTT.

The chain couples TRBV9 to TRBJ1-2, with 9 bases matching TRBD1. Germline-derived CDR1 and CDR2 are SGDLS and YYNGEE. The CDR3 is made up of 15 amino acids. J was trimmed by 0 bases and V by 0 bases; bases with no gene match: 0. CDR3 residues: CASSVGQGANYGYTF. CDR3 bases: TGTGCCAGCAGCGTAGGACAGGGGGCTAACTATGGCTACACCTTC.

J is TRBJ2-2 and V is TRBV9; 8 nucleotides line up with TRBD2. V was pared by 3 bases and J by 1 base, with 8 bases of the junction left unmatched. CDR3 size: 17 residues. The germline CDR1 and CDR2 sequences are SGDLS and YYNGEE. CDR3 DNA sequence: TGTGCCAGCAGCGCGATCATAGCGGGGTGGAACACCGGGGAGCTGTTTTTT. Translation gives CASSAIIAGWNTGELFF.

J is TRBJ2-2 and V is TRBV10-2, with 9 nucleotides matching TRBD2. The ends lost 5 bases at V and 6 bases at J; junction bases unmatched: 7. CDR1 is WSHSY and CDR2 is SAAADI in the germline V gene. This CDR3 comprises 15 residues. In DNA, the CDR3 is TGCGCCAGCAGTCGACTAGCGGAGGGGCCCGGGGAGCTGTTTTTT. Translation gives CASSRLAEGPGELFF.

V gene TRBV5-4 combines with J gene TRBJ2-2; 12 positions match TRBD2. Germline V gives CDR1 SGHNT, CDR2 YYREEE (reference sequence). This CDR3 has 17 residues. Losses at the gene ends were 2 bases for V and 0 bases for J; bases not matched to a gene: 2. CDR3 bases: TGTGCCAGCAGCTTTGGACTAGCGGGGTCGAACACCGGGGAGCTGTTTTTT. Amino acids: CASSFGLAGSNTGELFF.

J is TRBJ2-2 and V is TRBV19; TRBD2 agrees at 7 bases. This CDR3 has 15 residues. CDR1 is LNHDA, CDR2 SQIVND, per germline (reference sequence). After removal of 5 bases from V and 0 bases from J, the junction contained 3 bases not matched to a gene. CDR3 sequence reads: CASSDSGPNTGELFF. The CDR3 DNA reads TGTGCCAGTAGTGATAGCGGGCCGAACACCGGGGAGCTGTTTTTT. The full variable domain, in which reference TRBV19 and TRBJ2-2 provide the parts outside the CDR3, is DGGITQSPKYLFRKEGQNVTLSCEQNLNHDAMYWYRQDPGQGLRLIYYSQIVNDFQKGDIAEGYSVSREKKESFPLTVTSAQKNPTAFYLCASSDSGPNTGELFFGEGSRLTVL.

The chain carries TRBV5-5 and TRBJ2-1, with TRBD2 matching over 9 bases. Trimming at V came to 1 base and at J to 6 bases, leaving 5 bases not matched to a gene. Germline CDR1 is SGHKS and CDR2 is YYEKEE (reference sequence). The CDR3 length is 15 residues. In DNA, the CDR3 is TGTGCCAGCAGCTTGCTAGCGGGGAGACTCAATGAGCAGTTCTTC. This sequence encodes CASSLLAGRLNEQFF.

The V call is TRBV7-9, the J call TRBJ1-2; 7 bases agree with TRBD1. J was trimmed by 8 bases and V by 1 base; bases with no gene match: 4. Germline CDR1 SEHNR, CDR2 FQNEAQ (reference sequence). The CDR3 is 13 amino acids. Written as DNA, the CDR3 is TGTGCCAGCAGCTTAGAAGGGGGCCGAGGCTACACCTTC. Translated: CASSLEGGRGYTF.

The J gene is TRBJ1-2, the V gene TRBV11-3, with TRBD1 as a possible D gene (6 bases). The CDR3 length is 15 residues. Germline CDR1 and CDR2: SGHNT and YENEEA. Deletions cut 0 bases from V and 3 bases from J, with 11 bases between. DNA for the CDR3: TGTGCCAGCAGCTTAGATCAGGGGTTGGACTATGGCTACACCTTC. Residues: CASSLDQGLDYGYTF.

This clone showed up just once. This chain uses TRBV21-1 with TRBJ1-1; the DNA was not used to check the table's D call, TRBD1. TRBV21-1 constitutes a pseudogene. The CDR3 is 16 residues long. CDR3 DNA sequence: TGTGCCAGCAGCAAAAGGGCAGGGGTCCCCAACACTGAAGCTTTCTTT. Protein: CASSKRAGVPNTEAFF.